These 25 T cell receptor beta chains share one sample of origin, sequenced in a study of beta chain features in type 1 diabetes. The study reverse transcribed the entire isolated RNA, so it sequenced expressed TCRB transcripts. Assay used: immunoSEQ multiplex PCR; TCRdb lists only in-frame clones, some missing. The sample shows 200,000 to 250,000 clones, about 26% of them seen only once. Sequenced material: central memory CD4+ T cells from blood. These receptors were taken from a young man in good health.

The chain has TRBV18 and TRBJ1-1; unclear D gene. Germline lookup yields CDR1 KGHSH and CDR2 LQKENI. Trimming took off 4 bases at V and 3 bases at J, with 6 bases between the two ends. The CDR3 contains 12 residues. CDR3 sequence reads: CASSQTDTEAFF. DNA of the CDR3: TGTGCCAGCTCACAGACTGACACTGAAGCTTTCTTT.

This clone has only a few counts. The rearrangement uses TRBV30 and TRBJ2-1; D unclear. V shed 3 bases and J shed 3 bases, with 9 bases lying between them. Germline V gene data show CDR1 as GTSNPN and CDR2 as SVGIG (reference sequence). The CDR3 is made up of 13 amino acids. The CDR3 nucleotides are TGTGCCTGGAGAGGGAACCGCTACAATGAGCAGTTCTTC. Translated, it gives CAWRGNRYNEQFF.

This clone was counted many times. The chain links TRBV12-5 to TRBJ1-1; D is undetermined. V was shortened by 4 bases and J by 7 bases, with 13 bases between the two germline ends. The germline CDR1 and CDR2 sequences are LGHNT and FRNRAP. The CDR3 has 13 amino acids. CDR3 sequence reads: CASGSDTLGEAFF. In DNA, the CDR3 is TGTGCTAGTGGTTCAGATACATTGGGTGAAGCTTTCTTT. Using reference TRBV12-5 and TRBJ1-1 for the parts outside the CDR3, the full variable domain is DARVTQTPRHKVTEMGQEVTMRCQPILGHNTVFWYRQTMMQGLELLAYFRNRAPLDDSGMPKDRFSAEMPDATLATLKIQPSEPRDSAVYFCASGSDTLGEAFFGQGTRLTVV.

The chain is built from TRBV5-4 and TRBJ1-5, with 11 positions matching TRBD1. J was trimmed by 4 bases and V by 4 bases; bases with no gene match: 4. Germline CDR1 SGHNT, CDR2 YYREEE (reference sequence). This CDR3 is built from 15 residues. The chain's CDR3 is CASSPGQGANQPQHF. For the CDR3, the DNA is TGTGCCAGCAGCCCTGGACAGGGGGCGAATCAGCCCCAGCATTTT.

This clone was detected a few times. One end of the junction fails to match germline, which may point to a read error. Other DNA sequences of this sample code for an identical CDR3. The chain links TRBV4-1 to TRBJ2-3; D is unresolved. Germline assignment: CDR1 MGHRA and CDR2 YSYEKL. The CDR3 length is 15 residues. The CDR3 region is CASSQDPTNTDTQYF. CDR3 in DNA: TGTGCCAGCAGCCAAGATCCGACCAACACAGATACGCAGTATTTT.

As to this clone: At one end the junction does not follow the germline gene, possibly because of a read error. This sequence joins TRBV30 and TRBJ2-5; 10 bases fit TRBD1. Germline-derived CDR1 and CDR2 are GTSNPN and SVGIG (reference sequence). The CDR3 has 15 amino acids. CDR3 loop: CAWSRGQGRQGTQYF. The DNA of the CDR3 is TGTGCCTGGAGTAGGGGACAGGGGAGGCAAGGGACCCAGTACTTC.

The chain uses TRBV5-4 and TRBJ2-1; 7 nucleotides line up with TRBD1. J lost 0 bases, V lost 3 bases, and 6 bases had no gene match. This CDR3 region has 16 residues. Germline assignment: CDR1 SGHNT and CDR2 YYREEE (reference sequence). CDR3 residues: CASSSSGQSSYNEQFF. Here the CDR3 DNA reads TGTGCCAGCAGCTCATCGGGACAGAGCTCCTACAATGAGCAGTTCTTC.

The chain employs TRBV5-6 and TRBJ2-7, with 9 bases identical to TRBD1. Trimming took 1 base from V and 1 from J; bases not matched to a gene: 3. This CDR3 is built from 15 residues. Germline loops: CDR1 SGHDT, CDR2 YYEEEE. The CDR3 DNA sequence: TGTGCCAGCAGCTTGACGGGACAGGGATCCTACGAGCAGTACTTC. Protein product: CASSLTGQGSYEQYF.

This chain uses TRBV5-1 with TRBJ2-1; D is uncertain. Looked up from germline, CDR1 is SGHRS and CDR2 is YFSETQ. The V and J ends lost 4 bases and 4 bases respectively, with 12 bases between them. The CDR3 has 14 amino acids. The chain's CDR3 is CASSPDLRYNEQFF. CDR3 nucleotide sequence: TGCGCCAGCAGCCCAGACTTGCGATACAATGAGCAGTTCTTC.

This clone was detected only a few times. In DNA, the CDR3 is TGTGCCTGGAGGCCTTGGGGGGCTAATTACAATGAGCAGTTCTTC. Its protein product is CAWRPWGANYNEQFF. The gene calls are TRBV30 and TRBJ2-1; the D call may be TRBD1 or TRBD2 (6 bases each). Trimming took 3 bases from V and 4 from J, leaving 16 bases between them. There are 15 residues in the CDR3. Germline CDR1 GTSNPN, CDR2 SVGIG (reference sequence). Looking up the rest from reference TRBV30 and TRBJ2-1 gives the full variable domain: SQTIHQWPATLVQPVGSPLSLECTVEGTSNPNLYWYRQAAGRGLQLLFYSVGIGQISSEVPQNLSASRPQDRQFILSSKKLLLSDSGFYLCAWRPWGANYNEQFFGPGTRLTVL.

The rearrangement joins TRBV29-1 to TRBJ2-2; TRBD1 matches at 7 bases. Germline assignment: CDR1 SQVTM and CDR2 ANQGSEA. CDR3 length: 15 amino acids. Losses at the gene ends were 4 bases for V and 1 base for J; bases not matched to a gene: 6. The CDR3 DNA follows: TGCAGCGTTGCCCCACGGACAGGGAACACCGGGGAGCTGTTTTTT. Encoded protein: CSVAPRTGNTGELFF.

The CDR3 loop reads CASSLKDEQFF. In nucleotides, the CDR3 is TGTGCCAGCAGCCTTAAGGATGAGCAGTTCTTC. The chain joins TRBV7-8 to TRBJ2-1; unclear D gene. Germline V gene lookup returns CDR1 SGHVS and CDR2 FQNEAQ. The ends were cut back, 5 bases at V and 8 bases at J, with 7 bases in the middle. This CDR3 comprises 11 residues. Combining the CDR3 with reference TRBV7-8 and TRBJ2-1 gives the whole variable domain GAGVSQSPRYKVAKRGQDVALRCDPISGHVSLFWYQQALGQGPEFLTYFQNEAQLDKSGLPSDRFFAERPEGSVSTLKIQRTQQEDSAVYLCASSLKDEQFFGPGTRLTVL.

This clone was counted between two and nine times. This chain connects TRBV7-9 to TRBJ1-1; D not resolved. Per germline, CDR1 SEHNR and CDR2 FQNEAQ (reference sequence). This CDR3 region has 14 residues. Deletions cut 2 bases from V and 3 bases from J, with 10 bases between. The CDR3 spells CASSLREGDTEAFF. Here the CDR3 DNA reads TGTGCCAGCAGCTTAAGAGAGGGCGACACTGAAGCTTTCTTT.

Written as DNA, the CDR3 is TGTGCCAGCAGCTTAGGTCCGGGAGGCCCGGGGGACGAGCAGTACTTC. This sequence encodes CASSLGPGGPGDEQYF. The rearrangement uses TRBV11-2 and TRBJ2-7, with TRBD2 matching 7 bases. The CDR3 sequence is 16 residues long. Per the germline V gene, CDR1 is SGHAT and CDR2 is FQNNGV. V lost 1 base, J lost 5 bases, and 11 bases stayed unmatched.

J is TRBJ2-7 and V is TRBV15; a weak D match, TRBD2 (6 bases). CDR1 is LNHNV and CDR2 is YYDKDF in the germline V gene (reference sequence). Trimming took 0 bases from V and 5 from J, leaving 17 bases between them. This CDR3 is built from 16 residues. The CDR3 loop is CATSRETGRLGDEQYF. Here the CDR3 DNA reads TGTGCCACCAGCAGAGAGACGGGGAGGCTGGGCGACGAGCAGTACTTC.

J is TRBJ2-5 and V is TRBV7-9, with D possibly being TRBD1 (5 bases). The ends were cut back, 1 base at V and 5 bases at J, with 8 bases in the middle. Germline V gene sequence: CDR1 SEHNR, CDR2 FQNEAQ (reference sequence). The CDR3 extends over 13 amino acids. CDR3 sequence (DNA): TGTGCCAGCAGCTTAGAGGGGCGGGAGACCCAGTACTTC. Amino acids: CASSLEGRETQYF.

The genes are TRBV30 and TRBJ2-7; the match to TRBD2 covers 9 bases. Germline V lookup: CDR1 GTSNPN, CDR2 SVGIG (reference sequence). This CDR3 contains 14 residues. V lost 3 bases to trimming and J lost 3 bases; unmatched junction nucleotides: 6. CDR3: CAWRVAGAHYEQYF. In DNA form, the CDR3 reads TGTGCCTGGAGAGTAGCGGGGGCCCACTACGAGCAGTACTTC.

This chain links TRBV30 with TRBJ1-2; D is undetermined. The V gene's germline CDR1 is GTSNPN and CDR2 SVGIG (reference sequence). V dropped 3 bases and J dropped 2 bases, with 4 bases sitting between them. The CDR3 has 11 residues. CDR3: CAWSSNYGYTF. The CDR3 DNA reads as TGTGCCTGGAGCTCGAACTATGGCTACACCTTC.

This clone was seen only a few times. The gene calls are TRBV7-2 and TRBJ2-5; tentatively, D is TRBD1 (6 bases). The CDR3 spans 15 residues. Trimming stripped 2 bases from V and 5 bases from J, with 15 bases between. Germline V CDR1 and CDR2: SGHTA, FQGNSA. The CDR3 reads CASSLRRTGRETQYF. In DNA, the CDR3 is TGTGCCAGCAGCTTAAGGCGAACAGGGCGGGAGACCCAGTACTTC.

This clone was seen a few times. The rearrangement joins TRBV5-1 to TRBJ2-3; D may be TRBD2 (6 bases). The V gene lost 0 bases and the J gene lost 8 bases, with 10 bases spanning the gap. CDR3 length: 13 amino acids. The germline V gene has CDR1 SGHRS and CDR2 YFSETQ. CDR3 nucleotides: TGCGCCAGCAGCTTGGACGCGGGGATTACGCAGTATTTT. Its translation is CASSLDAGITQYF.

The chain joins TRBV4-1 to TRBJ1-2; TRBD1 might be the D (5 bases). Trimming shortened V by 1 base and J by 1 base, and 10 bases separated the two germline ends. This CDR3 region has 15 residues. Germline V gene sequence: CDR1 MGHRA, CDR2 YSYEKL. CDR3 region: CASSQGVGDNYGYTF. CDR3 bases: TGCGCCAGCAGCCAAGGAGTAGGGGATAACTATGGCTACACCTTC.

The V call is TRBV30, the J call TRBJ2-2; unclear D gene. The CDR3 has 13 amino acids. V dropped 1 base and J dropped 7 bases, with 10 bases sitting between them. Germline V lookup: CDR1 GTSNPN, CDR2 SVGIG (reference sequence). CDR3 region: CAWSERARGELFF. As DNA, the CDR3 is TGTGCCTGGAGTGAGCGAGCCCGCGGGGAGCTGTTTTTT.

The chain couples TRBV7-2 to TRBJ2-7; D gene uncertain. Germline V gene lookup returns CDR1 SGHTA and CDR2 FQGNSA. CDR3 size: 12 residues. V lost 1 base to trimming and J lost 7 bases, with 8 bases between them. This CDR3 is CASSLGKGEQYF. Written as DNA, the CDR3 is TGTGCCAGCAGCTTAGGGAAAGGGGAGCAGTACTTC.

In this sample, this clone turned up a few times. The chain has TRBV27 and TRBJ2-5; D may be TRBD2 (6 bases). This CDR3 region has 13 residues. CDR1 and CDR2 from the germline V gene are MNHEY and SMNVEV (reference sequence). The ends were cut back, 6 bases at V and 9 bases at J, with 17 bases in the middle. The CDR3 loop is CASRLEGGLAQYF. The CDR3 DNA reads TGTGCCAGCAGGCTAGAGGGAGGTTTGGCCCAGTACTTC.

This clone occurred a few times. This chain joins TRBV29-1 and TRBJ2-7; TRBD2 might be the D (6 bases). Germline CDR1 is SQVTM and CDR2 is ANQGSEA. This CDR3 comprises 13 residues. Trimming shortened V by 4 bases and J by 1 base, and 11 bases separated the two germline ends. In DNA form, the CDR3 reads TGCAGCGTTGTTGCGGGGATATCCTACGAGCAGTACTTC. This sequence encodes CSVVAGISYEQYF.